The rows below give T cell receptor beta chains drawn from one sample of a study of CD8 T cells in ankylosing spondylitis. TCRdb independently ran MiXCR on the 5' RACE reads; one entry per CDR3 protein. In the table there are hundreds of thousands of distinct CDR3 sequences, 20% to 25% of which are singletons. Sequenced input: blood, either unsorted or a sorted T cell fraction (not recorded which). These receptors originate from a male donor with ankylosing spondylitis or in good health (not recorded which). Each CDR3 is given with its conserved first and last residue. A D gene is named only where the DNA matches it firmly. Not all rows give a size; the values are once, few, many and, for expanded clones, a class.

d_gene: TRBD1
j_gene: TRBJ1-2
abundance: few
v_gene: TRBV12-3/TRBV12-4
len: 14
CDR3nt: TGTGCCAGCAGCGACGGACAGGGGGAATATGGCTACACCTTC
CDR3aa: CASSDGQGEYGYTF

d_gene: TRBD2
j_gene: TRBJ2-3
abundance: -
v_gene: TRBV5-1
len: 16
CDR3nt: TGCGCCAGCAGCCCATGGGCGGGGGAACGAACAGATACGCAGTATTTT
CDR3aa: CASSPWAGERTDTQYF

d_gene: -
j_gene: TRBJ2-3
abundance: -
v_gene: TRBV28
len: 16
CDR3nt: TGTGCCAGCAGTTCTCCCCGGCGGTCCCTCACAGATACGCAGTATTTT
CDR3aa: CASSSPRRSLTDTQYF

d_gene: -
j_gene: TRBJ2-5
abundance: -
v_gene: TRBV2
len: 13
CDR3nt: TGTGCCAGCAGTGTGGGGGGGCCAAAGACCCAGTACTTC
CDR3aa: CASSVGGPKTQYF

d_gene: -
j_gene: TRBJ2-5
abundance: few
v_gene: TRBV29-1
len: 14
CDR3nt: TGCAGCGTTGGGGCAGCCTGGGGCCAAGAGACCCAGTACTTC
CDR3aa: CSVGAAWGQETQYF

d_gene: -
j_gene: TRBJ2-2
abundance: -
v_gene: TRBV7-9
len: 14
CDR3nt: TGTGCCAGCAGCTCACAGGGACCCACCGGGGAGCTGTTTTTT
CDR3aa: CASSSQGPTGELFF

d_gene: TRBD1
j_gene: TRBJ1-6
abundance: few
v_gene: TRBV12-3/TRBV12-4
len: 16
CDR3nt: TGTGCCAGCAGTTACCGGACAGGGGAGCTGGTTTCACCCCTCCACTTT
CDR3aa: CASSYRTGELVSPLHF

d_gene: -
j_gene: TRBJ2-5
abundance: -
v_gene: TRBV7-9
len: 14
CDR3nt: TGTGCCAGCAGCTTGAACTTGGACCAAGAGACCCAGTACTTC
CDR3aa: CASSLNLDQETQYF

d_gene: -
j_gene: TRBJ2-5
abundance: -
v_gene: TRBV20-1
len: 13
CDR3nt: TGCAGTGCTAGAATGGACCCTAAAGAGACCCAGTACTTC
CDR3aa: CSARMDPKETQYF

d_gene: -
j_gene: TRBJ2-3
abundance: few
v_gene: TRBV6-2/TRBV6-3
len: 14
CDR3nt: TGTGCCAGCAGTTACGTTTCATTTTCGGATACGCAGTATTTT
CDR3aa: CASSYVSFSDTQYF

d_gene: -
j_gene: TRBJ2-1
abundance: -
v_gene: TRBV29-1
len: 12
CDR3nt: TGCAGCGTTGAAGATCGTATCAATGAGCAGTTCTTC
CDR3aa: CSVEDRINEQFF

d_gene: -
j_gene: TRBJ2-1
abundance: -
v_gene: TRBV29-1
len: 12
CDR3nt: TGCAGCGTTGAATGGCAGTACAATGAGCAGTTCTTC
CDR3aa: CSVEWQYNEQFF

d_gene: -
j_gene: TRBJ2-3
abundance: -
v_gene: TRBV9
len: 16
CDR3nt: TGTGCCAGCAGCGTGTCCGGGGCTAGGATCACAGATACGCAGTATTTT
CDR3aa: CASSVSGARITDTQYF

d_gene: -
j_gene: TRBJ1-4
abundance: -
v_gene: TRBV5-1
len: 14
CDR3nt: TGCGCCAGCAGCCCGCGACAGCTTAATGAAAAACTGTTTTTT
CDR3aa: CASSPRQLNEKLFF

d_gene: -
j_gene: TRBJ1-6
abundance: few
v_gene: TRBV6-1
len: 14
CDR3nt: TGTGCCAGCAGAACCTCCCTGAGCAATTCACCCCTCCACTTT
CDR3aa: CASRTSLSNSPLHF

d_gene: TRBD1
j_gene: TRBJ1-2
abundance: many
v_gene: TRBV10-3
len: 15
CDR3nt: TGTGCCATCAGCGGGGGACAGGGGGCTGTCGATGGCTACACCTTC
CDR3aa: CAISGGQGAVDGYTF

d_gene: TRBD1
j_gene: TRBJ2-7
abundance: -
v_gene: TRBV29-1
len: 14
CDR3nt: TGCAGCGTTGGAGGCCGGGACAGGGGGTACGAGCAGTACTTC
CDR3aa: CSVGGRDRGYEQYF

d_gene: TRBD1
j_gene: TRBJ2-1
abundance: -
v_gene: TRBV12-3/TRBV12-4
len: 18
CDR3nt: TGTGCCAGCAGTTTAGGGGACAGGAATGTTCTGTTTATGAATGAGCAGTTCTTC
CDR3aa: CASSLGDRNVLFMNEQFF

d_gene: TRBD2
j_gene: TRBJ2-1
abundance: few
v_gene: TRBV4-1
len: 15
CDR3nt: TGCGCCAGCAGCCAGACTAGCGGTTACTACAATGAGCAGTTCTTC
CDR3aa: CASSQTSGYYNEQFF

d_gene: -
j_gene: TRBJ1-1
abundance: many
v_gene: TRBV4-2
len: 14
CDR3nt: TGTGCCAGCAGCCCGGGACAATTGAACACTGAAGCTTTCTTT
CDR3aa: CASSPGQLNTEAFF

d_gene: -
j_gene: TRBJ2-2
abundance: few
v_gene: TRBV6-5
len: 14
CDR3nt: TGTGCCAGCAGCTACCAGAAGAACACCGGGGAGCTGTTTTTT
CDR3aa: CASSYQKNTGELFF

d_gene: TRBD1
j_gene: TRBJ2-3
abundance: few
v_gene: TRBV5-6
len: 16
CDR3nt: TGTGCCAGCAGCTTGCATGGGACAGGTTCAGGAGAGACGCAGTATTTT
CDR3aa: CASSLHGTGSGETQYF

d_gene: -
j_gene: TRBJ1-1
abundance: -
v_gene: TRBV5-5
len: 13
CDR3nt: TGTGCCAGCAGCATGGACAGAAACACTGAAGCTTTCTTT
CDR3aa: CASSMDRNTEAFF

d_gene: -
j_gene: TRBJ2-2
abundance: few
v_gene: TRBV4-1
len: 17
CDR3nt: TGCGCCAGCAGTCCTTTTGGTGGGCAGACGAACACCGGGGAGCTGTTTTTT
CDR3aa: CASSPFGGQTNTGELFF

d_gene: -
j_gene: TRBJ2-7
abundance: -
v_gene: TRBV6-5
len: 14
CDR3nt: TGTGCCAGCAGTTACAACCACCCAGACTACGAGCAGTACTTC
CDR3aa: CASSYNHPDYEQYF

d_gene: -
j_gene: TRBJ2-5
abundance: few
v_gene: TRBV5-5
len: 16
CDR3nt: TGTGCCAGCAGCTTGGTCCTTGGGGGCGGCCAAGAGACCCAGTACTTC
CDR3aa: CASSLVLGGGQETQYF

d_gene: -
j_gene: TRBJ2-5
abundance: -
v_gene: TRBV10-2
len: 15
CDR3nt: TGCGCCAGCGCTCCGGGACAAACTATGGGAGAGACCCAGTACTTC
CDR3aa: CASAPGQTMGETQYF

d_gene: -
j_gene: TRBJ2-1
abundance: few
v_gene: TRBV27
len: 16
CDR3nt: TGTGCCAGCAGTTTATCGGTCCACATGGGGGTCGCTGAGCAGTTCTTC
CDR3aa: CASSLSVHMGVAEQFF

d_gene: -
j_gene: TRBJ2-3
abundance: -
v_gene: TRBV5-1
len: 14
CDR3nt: TGCGCCAGCAGCTTGGAATCCGGAACAGATACGCAGTATTTT
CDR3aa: CASSLESGTDTQYF

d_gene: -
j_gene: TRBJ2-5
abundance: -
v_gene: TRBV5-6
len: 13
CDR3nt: TGTGCCAGCAGCTTTAGACAGCAAGAGACCCAGTACTTC
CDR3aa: CASSFRQQETQYF

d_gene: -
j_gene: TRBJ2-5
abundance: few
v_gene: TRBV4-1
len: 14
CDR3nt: TGCGCCAGCAGCCAGGCTACAGCCCAAGAGACCCAGTACTTC
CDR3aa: CASSQATAQETQYF

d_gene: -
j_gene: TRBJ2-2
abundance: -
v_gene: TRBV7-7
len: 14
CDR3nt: TGTGCCAGCAGCTTAATCGGGGACACCGGGGAGCTGTTTTTT
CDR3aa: CASSLIGDTGELFF

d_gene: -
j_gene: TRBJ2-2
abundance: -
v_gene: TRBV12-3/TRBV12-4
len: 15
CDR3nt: TGTGCCAGCAGTCGACTCGGGGGAGTCACCGGGGAGCTGTTTTTT
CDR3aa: CASSRLGGVTGELFF

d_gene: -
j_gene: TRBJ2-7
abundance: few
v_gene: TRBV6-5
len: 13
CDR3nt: TGTGCCAGCAGTTACGAGCGAAACTACGAGCAGTACTTC
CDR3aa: CASSYERNYEQYF

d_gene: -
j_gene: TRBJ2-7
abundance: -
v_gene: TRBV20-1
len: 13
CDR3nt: TGCAGTGCTAGAGACCCGGGGAACTACGAGCAGTACTTC
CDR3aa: CSARDPGNYEQYF

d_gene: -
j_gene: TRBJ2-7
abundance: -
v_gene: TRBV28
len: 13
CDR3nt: TGTGCCAGCATAGGGGACACACACTACGAGCAGTACTTC
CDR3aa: CASIGDTHYEQYF

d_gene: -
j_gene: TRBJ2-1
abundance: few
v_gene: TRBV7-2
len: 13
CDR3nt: TGTGCCAGCAGGGGAAGATCGGACAATGAGCAGTTCTTC
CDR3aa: CASRGRSDNEQFF